This TCR beta chain came from a study of prognosis after radiotherapy for stage I lung cancer. Study in general: Several patients developed post-radiotherapy distant metastases at median around seven months; about 14 had no significant progression.

The V end was cut by 5 bases, the J end by 4 bases, with 12 bases between. From germline, CDR1 is SGHAT and CDR2 FQDESV (reference sequence). The CDR3 spans 14 residues. This clonotype is medium-sized in the sample. Its antigen is not identified. With two time points in the design, around 6 milliliters of peripheral blood were drawn at each one. Study outcomes and limitations: Reportedly, patients with and without metastases differed in TRBV and TRBJ gene usage. For the expanded TCR clones, whether they were tumor-specific was not determined.

TCR beta CDR3 amplification from genomic DNA was performed by two-round multiplex PCR. Amplification during the initial PCR round employed primers specific to each TRBV and TRBJ gene. TCRdb analysed the multiplex PCR reads with MiXCR anew, one entry per CDR3 protein. The repertoire includes around 26,000 distinct CDR3 sequences, approximately 39% of them detected once, and under 25% sits in the top ten. The starting material was PBMCs, obtained before or after stereotactic body radiation therapy (not recorded which). V is TRBV11-1 and J is TRBJ2-1; a possible D gene is TRBD2 (5 bases). The sequence was obtained from a donor over 45 with non-small cell lung cancer. CDR3 DNA: TGTGCCAGCAGCCAAGGACTGGGGTACAATGAGCAGTTCTTC. It translates to CASSQGLGYNEQFF.